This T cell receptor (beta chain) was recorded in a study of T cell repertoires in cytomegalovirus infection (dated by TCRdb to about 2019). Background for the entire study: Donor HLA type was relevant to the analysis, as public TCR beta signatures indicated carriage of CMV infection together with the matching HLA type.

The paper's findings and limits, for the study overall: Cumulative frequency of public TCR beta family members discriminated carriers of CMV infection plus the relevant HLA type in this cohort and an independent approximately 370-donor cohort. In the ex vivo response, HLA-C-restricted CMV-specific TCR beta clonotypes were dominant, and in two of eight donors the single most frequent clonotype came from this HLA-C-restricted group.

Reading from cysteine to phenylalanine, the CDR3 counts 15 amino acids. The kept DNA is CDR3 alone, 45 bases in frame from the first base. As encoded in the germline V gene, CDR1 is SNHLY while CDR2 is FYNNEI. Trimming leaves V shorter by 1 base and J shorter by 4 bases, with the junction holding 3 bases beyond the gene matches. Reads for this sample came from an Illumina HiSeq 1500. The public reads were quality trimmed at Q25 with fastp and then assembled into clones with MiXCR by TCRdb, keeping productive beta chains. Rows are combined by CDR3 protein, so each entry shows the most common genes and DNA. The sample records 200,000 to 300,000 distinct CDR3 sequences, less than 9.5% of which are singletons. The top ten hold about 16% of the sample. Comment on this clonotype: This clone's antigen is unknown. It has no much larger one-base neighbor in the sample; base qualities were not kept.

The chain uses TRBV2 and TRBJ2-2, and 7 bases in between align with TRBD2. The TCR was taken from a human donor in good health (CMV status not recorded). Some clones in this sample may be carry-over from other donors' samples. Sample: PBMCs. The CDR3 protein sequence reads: CASSEGTRSTGELFF. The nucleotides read TGTGCCAGCAGTGAAGGGACTAGAAGCACCGGGGAGCTGTTTTTT.